The entry below describes one T cell receptor beta chain. In the authors' workflow: Estimates of nucleated cell counts were drawn from the amplification of reference gene primers. TCRdb keeps only in-frame clones here, not all; method: immunoSEQ multiplex PCR. The V and J calls and clone size come from that table; D and trimming were worked out from the DNA. The sample holds 250,000 to 300,000 clones, about 80% seen once. The sample is drawn from a study of blood T cell repertoires in COVID-19. Whole-study context: PBMCs, B-cell-depleted T cells, or T cells provided the cDNA or gDNA that made up the material.

This clonotype was sampled from a woman at least 80 years old with acute or convalescent COVID-19. The material sequenced was peripheral blood.

The CDR3 here is CASSEPTGIGYGYTF. The CDR3 DNA follows: TGTGCCAGCAGTGAACCGACAGGGATTGGCTATGGCTACACCTTC. V is TRBV2 and J is TRBJ1-2, with 7 bases lining up with TRBD1. There are 15 residues in the CDR3. The germline CDR1 and CDR2 sequences are SNHLY and FYNNEI. The J segment lost 4 bases and the V segment lost 2 bases, leaving 7 bases of the junction unmatched.